This T cell receptor (beta chain) was observed in a study of blood T cell repertoires in COVID-19. As for the study in general: There were acute and convalescent COVID-19 samples, and they came from the United States, Italy and Spain. PBMCs, B-cell-depleted T cells, or T cells were the source of the cDNA or gDNA that made up the material.

Original data processing: Amplification of reference gene primers was used by the study to estimate nucleated cell counts. Profiling relied on immunoSEQ multiplex PCR, and the TCRdb table lists in-frame clones only, not all of them. Clonal size and the V and J genes are those of that table, whereas D and trimming came from the DNA. The sample has hundreds of thousands of clones, 80% to 90% seen once. The CDR3 runs to 13 residues. The germline V gene encodes CDR1 MNHEY and CDR2 SVGAGI. Between the trimmed V and J ends, which lost 8 bases and 0 bases, there was a span of 8 bases. This clone was recorded a few times.

The sequence was obtained from a middle-aged man with acute or convalescent COVID-19. This sequence joins TRBV6-5 and TRBJ1-3, with D unresolved. Material: peripheral blood. The CDR3 region is CASQFSSGNTIYF. The CDR3 coding sequence is TGTGCCAGCCAGTTCTCCTCTGGAAACACCATATATTTT.